The clone carrying this TCR beta chain turned up a few times. The data were obtained in a study of blood T cells in healthy people across ages. A J-beta primer mix and a sample-barcoded 5' primer were used in a second PCR of roughly 6 to 12 cycles. MiXCR, applied by TCRdb to the 5' RACE reads, yields one record per CDR3 protein. The repertoire consists of about 800,000 distinct CDR3 sequences, with 20% to 25% occurring once and the leading ten covering around 3.6%. The germline CDR1 and CDR2 sequences are LGHNA and YSLEER. This CDR3 is 16 amino acids long. V lost 1 base and J 5 bases, leaving 14 bases between the germline ends. Total RNA amounts of at least 6 micrograms were extracted per sample. These sequences were also reported in another study, on T cells of mothers and their children. That source reports: The sample comes from nine or ten healthy Caucasian donors: mothers and children. Overlap in related mother-child pairs always slightly exceeded unrelated pairs, never significantly.

Sequencing was performed on blood. The sequence derives from a boy aged 5-17 years in good health. This chain connects TRBV4-3 to TRBJ1-4; D ambiguous. This CDR3 reads CASSQVLTPLNEKLFF. As DNA, the CDR3 is TGCGCCAGCAGCCAAGTCCTTACACCCCTGAATGAAAAACTGTTTTTT.